The entry below describes one T cell receptor (beta chain). Its antigen is currently unknown. Generated by immunoSEQ multiplex PCR, the TCRdb table keeps only in-frame clones and is missing some. In the table there are 150,000 to 200,000 clones, around nine tenths of which are singletons. The data originate from a study of cytomegalovirus exposure and HLA in healthy donors. Study background: The same platform was used for the 100 to 150 validation repertoires and the approximately 670 first-cohort repertoires, a later analysis reported.

General study points: Overall, around 150 TCR beta chains were annotated as cytomegalovirus-associated.

V dropped 3 bases and J dropped 7; count of bases not matched to a gene: 8. CDR3 size: 16 residues. Germline V gene sequence: CDR1 SGHRS, CDR2 YFSETQ. The donors were in the roughly 110-subject validation cohort; that cohort was separate from the roughly 680-subject first cohort. The rearrangement uses TRBV5-1 and TRBJ1-6; 9 bases align to TRBD1. The TCR sequence derives from a woman aged 25 to 39 in good health and CMV-seronegative. Sequences were obtained from PBMCs. CDR3 sequence (DNA): TGCGCCAGCAGCTCACAGCCGGGACAGGGAAATTCACCCCTCCACTTT. Its translation is CASSSQPGQGNSPLHF.